This TCR beta chain appears in the sequencing data of a study of control samples from healthy donors and cancer patients. The V gene lost 2 bases and the J gene lost 1 base, with 9 bases spanning the gap. CDR1 and CDR2 (germline): SGHRS, YFSETQ. CDR3 size: 14 residues. Clones were read by immunoSEQ multiplex PCR, and TCRdb kept only the in-frame ones, dropping some. This sample has around 170,000 clones, with around 90% found just once. The gene calls are TRBV5-1 and TRBJ1-1, with D unclear. The receptor was derived from a woman aged 25 to 39 in good health. The specimen sequenced was blood. In nucleotides, the CDR3 is TGCGCCAGCAGCTTAAGTCCAGGGAACACTGAAGCTTTCTTT. This codes for CASSLSPGNTEAFF. The full variable domain, in which reference TRBV5-1 and TRBJ1-1 provide the parts outside the CDR3, is KAGVTQTPRYLIKTRGQQVTLSCSPISGHRSVSWYQQTPGQGLQFLFEYFSETQRNKGNFPGRFSGRQFSNSRSEMNVSTLELGDSALYLCASSLSPGNTEAFFGQGTRLTVV.